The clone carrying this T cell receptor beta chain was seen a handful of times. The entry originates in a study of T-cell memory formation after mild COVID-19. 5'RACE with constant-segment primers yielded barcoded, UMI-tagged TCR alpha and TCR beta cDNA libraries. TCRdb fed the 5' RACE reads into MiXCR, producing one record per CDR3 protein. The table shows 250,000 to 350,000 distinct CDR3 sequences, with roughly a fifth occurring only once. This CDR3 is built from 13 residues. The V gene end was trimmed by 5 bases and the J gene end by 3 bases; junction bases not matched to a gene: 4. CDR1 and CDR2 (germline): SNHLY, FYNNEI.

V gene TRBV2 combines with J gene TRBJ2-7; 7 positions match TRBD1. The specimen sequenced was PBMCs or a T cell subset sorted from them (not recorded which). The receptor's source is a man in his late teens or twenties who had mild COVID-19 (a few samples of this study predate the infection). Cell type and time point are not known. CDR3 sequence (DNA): TGTGCCAGCAGTCGACAGGGTGGCTACGAGCAGTACTTC. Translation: CASSRQGGYEQYF. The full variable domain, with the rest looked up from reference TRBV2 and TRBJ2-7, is EPEVTQTPSHQVTQMGQEVILRCVPISNHLYFYWYRQILGQKVEFLVSFYNNEISEKSEIFDDQFSVERPDGSNFTLKIRSTKLEDSAMYFCASSRQGGYEQYFGPGTRLTVT.